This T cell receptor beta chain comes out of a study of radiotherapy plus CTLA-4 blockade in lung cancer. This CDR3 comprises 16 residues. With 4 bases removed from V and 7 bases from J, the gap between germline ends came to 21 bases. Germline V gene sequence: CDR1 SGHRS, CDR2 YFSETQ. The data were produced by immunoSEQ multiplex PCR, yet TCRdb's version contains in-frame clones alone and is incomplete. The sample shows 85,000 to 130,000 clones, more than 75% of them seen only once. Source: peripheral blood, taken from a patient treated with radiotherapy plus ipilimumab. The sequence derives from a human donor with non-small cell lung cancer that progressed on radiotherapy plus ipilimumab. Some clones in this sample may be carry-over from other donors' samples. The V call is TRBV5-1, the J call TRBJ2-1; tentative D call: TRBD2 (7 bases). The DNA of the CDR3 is TGCGCCAGCAGCCCCAGGGGAGGGGAGCCGGTAAATGAGCAGTTCTTC. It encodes CASSPRGGEPVNEQFF.